Below are 28 T cell receptor beta chains sequenced from a single sample in a study of blood T cells in healthy people across ages. PCR was performed a second time for 7 to 11 cycles using a sample-barcoded 5' primer and a J-beta primer mix. TCRdb recomputed calls from the 5' RACE reads with MiXCR, one row per CDR3 protein. Here the sample spans fewer than 2,000,000 distinct CDR3 sequences, about two fifths being singletons. Sample: blood. Every receptor here comes from a human donor in good health.

This clonotype was found once. The chain is built from TRBV10-3 and TRBJ1-4, with TRBD1 matching over 10 bases. With 6 bases clipped from V and 10 bases from J, the junction kept 8 bases outside the gene matches. The CDR3 is made up of 14 amino acids. CDR1 ENHRY and CDR2 SYGVKD come from the germline V gene. CDR3 bases: TGTGCCATCAGACCCGGGACAGGGGAGGGAAAACTGTTTTTT. Protein product: CAIRPGTGEGKLFF.

At least ten counts were recorded for this clonotype. The chain joins TRBV5-1 to TRBJ2-3; tentative D call: TRBD1 (6 bases). This CDR3 has 15 residues. Germline CDR1 and CDR2: SGHRS and YFSETQ. Between the trimmed V and J ends, which lost 0 bases and 0 bases, there was a span of 8 bases. The CDR3 loop reads CASSLARGSTDTQYF. In DNA, the CDR3 is TGCGCCAGCAGCTTGGCTAGGGGGAGCACAGATACGCAGTATTTT.

The V call is TRBV3-1, the J call TRBJ2-6; the match to TRBD2 covers 14 bases. The CDR3 runs 20 residues. Germline V CDR1 and CDR2: LGHDT, YNNKEL (reference sequence). J gave up 3 bases and V 4 bases, and 11 bases lay outside the gene matches. The CDR3 reads CASSPSWGTSGGIGANVLTF. The CDR3 bases are TGTGCCAGCAGCCCATCATGGGGGACTAGCGGGGGTATTGGGGCCAACGTCCTGACTTTC.

The chain employs TRBV7-9 and TRBJ2-3; TRBD1 is a possible D gene (6 bases). V was trimmed by 3 bases and J by 4 bases, leaving 14 bases between them. CDR3 size: 15 residues. Germline V gene lookup returns CDR1 SEHNR and CDR2 FQNEAQ (reference sequence). The CDR3 region has the DNA TGTGCCAGCAGCTTGGTGCAGGGGACGGCAGATACGCAGTATTTT. Its translation: CASSLVQGTADTQYF.

This clonotype was observed a handful of times. The CDR3 DNA reads TGTGCCAGCAGCACCCCTCGCGGGGGCGAGGACGAGCAGTACTTC. It codes for CASSTPRGGEDEQYF. The rearrangement joins TRBV6-1 to TRBJ2-7; D perhaps matches TRBD2 (7 bases). The CDR3 spans 15 residues. Trimming stripped 6 bases from V and 5 bases from J, with 20 bases between. Per germline, CDR1 MNHNS and CDR2 SASEGT.

This clonotype was recorded a few times. The chain carries TRBV12-3 or TRBV12-4 and TRBJ1-2; D is unresolved. CDR3 size: 13 residues. Trimming shortened V by 6 bases and J by 6 bases, and 14 bases separated the two germline ends. CDR3 amino acids: CASSRLGLHGYTF. CDR3 DNA sequence: TGTGCCAGCAGCCGCCTGGGGTTACATGGCTACACCTTC.

The chain combines TRBV7-2 with TRBJ2-4; a possible D gene is TRBD2 (6 bases). The CDR3 is 12 amino acids. Per germline, CDR1 SGHTA and CDR2 FQGNSA. V shed 1 base and J shed 13 bases, with 11 bases lying between them. In DNA, the CDR3 is TGTGCCAGCAGCTTAGATGGGGGGTTCCAGTACTTC. Residues: CASSLDGGFQYF.

The V gene is TRBV5-1, the J gene TRBJ2-1, with 8 bases identical to TRBD2. The CDR3 runs 15 residues. In germline, CDR1 is SGHRS, CDR2 YFSETQ. V lost 3 bases and J lost 5; bases outside the gene matches: 7. Written as DNA, the CDR3 is TGCGCCAGCAGCTGGGGTCGGGGGGGCAACAATGAGCAGTTCTTC. It is translated as CASSWGRGGNNEQFF.

This clonotype was counted ten times or more. V usage is TRBV10-3 and J usage is TRBJ2-7; D may be TRBD2 (5 bases). The CDR3 sequence is 15 residues long. Looked up from germline, CDR1 is ENHRY and CDR2 is SYGVKD. V was shortened by 3 bases and J by 2 bases, with 14 bases between the two germline ends. For the CDR3, the DNA is TGTGCCATCAGTGATGCGTGGGGAGAAACCTACGAGCAGTACTTC. Translated, it gives CAISDAWGETYEQYF.

The chain links TRBV20-1 to TRBJ2-5, with 10 bases fitting TRBD2. Germline CDR1 is DFQATT and CDR2 is SNEGSKA (reference sequence). The CDR3 covers 16 residues. Unmatched junction bases numbered 15, after V lost 6 bases and J lost 5 bases. The CDR3 loop reads CSAQRLAGGRQETQYF. CDR3 coding DNA: TGCAGTGCCCAACGCTTAGCGGGGGGCCGGCAGGAGACCCAGTACTTC.

CDR3 in amino acids: CASSGYYRGPPGYTF. The DNA of the CDR3 is TGTGCCAGCAGTGGTTATTACAGGGGCCCGCCGGGCTACACCTTC. This chain uses TRBV6-1 with TRBJ1-2, with TRBD1 identical over 7 bases. CDR3 size: 15 residues. The germline gives CDR1 MNHNS, CDR2 SASEGT. After removal of 4 bases from V and 8 bases from J, the junction contained 13 bases not matched to a gene.

This chain joins TRBV6-5 and TRBJ2-1, with D possibly TRBD1 on 6 matching bases. The V and J ends lost 7 bases and 3 bases respectively, with 16 bases between them. CDR3 size: 15 residues. Germline V gene sequence: CDR1 MNHEY, CDR2 SVGAGI. CDR3 in amino acids: CASKIRGQHYNEQFF. CDR3 sequence (DNA): TGTGCCAGCAAAATACGCGGACAGCACTACAATGAGCAGTTCTTC.

The V call is TRBV5-1, the J call TRBJ2-1, with D possibly matching TRBD1 (6 bases). The V gene lost 4 bases and the J gene lost 0 bases, with 11 bases spanning the gap. The CDR3 length is 15 residues. The germline gives CDR1 SGHRS, CDR2 YFSETQ. The CDR3 reads CASSIGTNSYNEQFF. CDR3 DNA: TGCGCCAGCAGCATCGGGACAAACTCCTACAATGAGCAGTTCTTC.

The V and J genes are TRBV9 and TRBJ1-2; unclear D gene. The CDR3 runs to 14 residues. Germline-derived CDR1 and CDR2 are SGDLS and YYNGEE. V gave up 3 bases and J gave up 5 bases, with 14 bases separating them. The CDR3 protein is CASSARSGRYGYTF. CDR3 DNA: TGTGCCAGCAGCGCAAGATCCGGGCGATATGGCTACACCTTC.

This clonotype has a handful of counts. The J gene is TRBJ2-7, the V gene TRBV12-3 or TRBV12-4; possibly TRBD1 for D (6 bases). Deletions cut 6 bases from V and 1 base from J, with 10 bases between. The CDR3 runs to 13 residues. In DNA, the CDR3 is TGTGCCAGCAGGCTTACAGGGTCCTACGAGCAGTACTTC. Translation gives CASRLTGSYEQYF.

The V gene is TRBV7-6, the J gene TRBJ1-1; 8 nucleotides agree with TRBD1. Per germline, CDR1 SGHVS and CDR2 FNYEAQ. This CDR3 has 14 residues. The V gene end was trimmed by 6 bases and the J gene end by 1 base; junction bases not matched to a gene: 4. The CDR3 DNA reads as TGTGCCAGCAGGGACAGGGTAGGGAACACTGAAGCTTTCTTT. It yields the protein CASRDRVGNTEAFF.

This chain links TRBV10-3 with TRBJ2-7; 13 nucleotides match TRBD2. Losses at the gene ends were 3 bases for V and 1 base for J; bases not matched to a gene: 15. Per the germline V gene, CDR1 is ENHRY and CDR2 is SYGVKD. This CDR3 is built from 20 residues. The CDR3 nucleotides are TGTGCCATCAGTGACCCGAAACCCACTAGCGGGGGGGCCGTATCCTACGAGCAGTACTTC. Encoded protein: CAISDPKPTSGGAVSYEQYF.

The table lists this clonotype with a few counts. V is TRBV28 and J is TRBJ2-3; weak D call: TRBD2 (5 bases). The CDR3 has 15 residues. Germline CDR1 is MDHEN and CDR2 is SYDVKM. The V end lost 6 bases, the J end lost 0 bases, and 13 bases lay between the germline ends. CDR3 sequence: CASSSWGASTDTQYF. CDR3 DNA: TGTGCCAGCAGCTCATGGGGAGCTAGCACAGATACGCAGTATTTT.

In its sample, this clonotype was seen a few times. The chain couples TRBV20-1 to TRBJ1-4, with a tentative D call TRBD1 (5 bases). The germline V gene has CDR1 DFQATT and CDR2 SNEGSKA (reference sequence). Trimming removed 0 bases at V and 7 bases at J, with 9 bases between. The CDR3 sequence is 13 residues long. Here the CDR3 reads CSARDHGAEKLFF. In DNA form, the CDR3 reads TGCAGTGCTAGAGATCACGGGGCTGAAAAACTGTTTTTT.

The sample holds a few counts of this clonotype. The gene calls are TRBV2 and TRBJ2-5; 7 nucleotides agree with TRBD1. Germline assignment: CDR1 SNHLY and CDR2 FYNNEI. V trimming: 10 bases; J trimming: 0 bases; junction bases outside the gene matches: 8. The CDR3 sequence is 14 residues long. The CDR3 nucleotides are TGTGCCACAAACCTGGGACAGTACCAAGAGACCCAGTACTTC. The encoded protein is CATNLGQYQETQYF.

The V call is TRBV9, the J call TRBJ1-2, with unresolved D. The CDR3 spans 13 residues. The V gene lost 2 bases and the J gene lost 7 bases, with 12 bases spanning the gap. CDR1 is SGDLS, CDR2 YYNGEE, per germline. This chain's CDR3 is CASSVQELGGYTF. The CDR3 region has the DNA TGTGCCAGCAGCGTCCAGGAGTTGGGTGGCTACACCTTC.

For this clonotype: The junction differs from germline at one of its ends, possibly a read error. The V and J genes are TRBV18 and TRBJ1-2, with D possibly being TRBD1 (5 bases). There are 14 residues in the CDR3. From germline, CDR1 is KGHSH and CDR2 LQKENI. CDR3 in DNA: TGTGCCAGCGCACCACTCCAGGGTAGAGGTGGCTACACCTTC. This encodes CASAPLQGRGGYTF.

This chain joins TRBV7-2 and TRBJ1-5; no clear D gene. V lost 7 bases to trimming and J lost 0 bases, with 10 bases between them. CDR3 length: 14 amino acids. CDR1 is SGHTA and CDR2 is FQGNSA in the germline V gene. The CDR3 DNA reads TGTGCCAGCACCCCGGACTATAGCAATCAGCCCCAGCATTTT. This gives the protein CASTPDYSNQPQHF.

This clonotype came up a few times. The V gene is TRBV12-3 or TRBV12-4, the J gene TRBJ1-5; TRBD1 is a possible D gene (5 bases). The CDR3 loop spans 14 amino acids. Trimming took 6 bases from V and 6 from J, leaving 15 bases between them. CDR3 sequence reads: CASSRGGSGQPQHF. The CDR3 nucleotides are TGTGCCAGCAGCCGGGGGGGATCAGGTCAGCCCCAGCATTTT.

In its sample, this clonotype was seen many times. This rearrangement joins TRBV4-3 to TRBJ2-3; D not certain. V shed 3 bases and J shed 6 bases, with 10 bases lying between them. Per germline, CDR1 LGHNA and CDR2 YSLEER. CDR3 length equals 13 residues. The CDR3 DNA is TGCGCCAGCAGCCAGACCATACAGGATACGCAGTATTTT. Protein: CASSQTIQDTQYF.

The V call is TRBV5-1, the J call TRBJ1-6; perhaps TRBD1 as D (5 bases). The CDR3 is 14 amino acids. Germline assignment: CDR1 SGHRS and CDR2 YFSETQ. Trimming pared 3 bases from V and 8 bases from J, leaving 12 bases between. CDR3 DNA sequence: TGCGCCAGCAGCTGGGACCCGGCGGATTCACCCCTCCACTTT. Encoded protein: CASSWDPADSPLHF.

This chain connects TRBV29-1 to TRBJ1-1; tentatively, D is TRBD1 (6 bases). The germline gives CDR1 SQVTM, CDR2 ANQGSEA. This CDR3 has 14 amino acids. The V and J ends lost 1 base and 7 bases respectively, with 16 bases between them. The CDR3 is CSVEVRQAGIEAFF. CDR3 in DNA: TGCAGCGTTGAAGTTCGACAGGCGGGCATTGAAGCTTTCTTT. Combining the CDR3 with reference TRBV29-1 and TRBJ1-1 gives the whole variable domain SAVISQKPSRDICQRGTSLTIQCQVDSQVTMMFWYRQQPGQSLTLIATANQGSEATYESGFVIDKFPISRPNLTFSTLTVSNMSPEDSSIYLCSVEVRQAGIEAFFGQGTRLTVV.

This clonotype turned up a few times. The chain couples TRBV29-1 to TRBJ2-5, with 9 bases lining up with TRBD1. This CDR3 region has 13 residues. The ends lost 7 bases at V and 9 bases at J; junction bases unmatched: 12. Germline V lookup: CDR1 SQVTM, CDR2 ANQGSEA. The CDR3 DNA sequence: TGCAGCGGTCGACCGGGACAGGGCGAGTCCCAGTACTTC. This codes for CSGRPGQGESQYF.